A selection of T cell receptor beta chains follows, all from one sample in a study of cytomegalovirus exposure and HLA in healthy donors. TCRdb's copy holds only in-frame clones and misses some; the assay was immunoSEQ multiplex PCR. The sample has roughly 120,000 clones; approximately 72% are singletons. Material: PBMCs. The source of these receptors is a woman aged 40-49 years in good health and CMV-seropositive. Both conserved end residues are part of each CDR3. D genes are given only for firm matches. Size is stated for part of the rows, as once, few or many counts, or as a class when the clone is expanded.

j_call clone_size d_call v_call cdr3_aa cdr3_nt
TRBJ2-6 NA TRBD1 TRBV2 CASRAGTGVSGANVLTF TGTGCCAGCAGGGCCGGGACAGGGGTCTCTGGGGCCAACGTCCTGACTTTC
TRBJ1-5 NA TRBD1 TRBV5-1 CASSLSTGGNQPQHF TGCGCCAGCAGCTTGTCAACAGGGGGCAATCAGCCCCAGCATTTT
TRBJ2-6 NA NA TRBV5-1 CASSLEGGHSGANVLTF TGCGCCAGCAGCTTGGAAGGTGGACACTCTGGGGCCAACGTCCTGACTTTC
TRBJ2-3 NA TRBD2 TRBV7-8 CASSPLAGPTDTQYF TGTGCCAGCAGCCCCCTAGCGGGGCCGACAGATACGCAGTATTTT
TRBJ2-7 NA TRBD2 TRBV10-3 CAISESGGAHEQYF TGTGCCATCAGTGAAAGCGGGGGGGCCCACGAGCAGTACTTC
TRBJ2-1 few NA TRBV10-2 CASSESYNEQFF TGCGCCAGCAGTGAATCTTACAATGAGCAGTTCTTC
TRBJ1-5 few NA TRBV6-1 CASTRVGDNQPQHF TGTGCCAGCACAAGGGTGGGAGATAATCAGCCCCAGCATTTT
TRBJ2-7 NA TRBD2 TRBV18 CASSPRLTSGGYEQYF TGTGCCAGCTCACCCCGCCTTACTAGCGGGGGCTACGAGCAGTACTTC
TRBJ2-3 NA NA TRBV11-2 CASSLLQGTDTQYF TGTGCCAGCAGCTTGCTCCAGGGGACAGATACGCAGTATTTT
TRBJ1-4 NA NA TRBV2 CATRSPGISDEKLFF TGTGCCACCAGGTCCCCGGGAATCTCGGATGAAAAACTGTTTTTT
TRBJ2-5 NA TRBD2 TRBV5-4 CASSSGLAMETQYF TGTGCCAGCAGCTCGGGACTAGCCATGGAGACCCAGTACTTC
TRBJ2-1 NA TRBD2 TRBV5-6 CASSFSLAGGGDEQFF TGTGCCAGCAGCTTCTCGCTAGCGGGAGGTGGCGATGAGCAGTTCTTC
TRBJ1-1 NA NA TRBV4-2 CASSQDAGVATEAFF TGTGCCAGCAGCCAAGATGCAGGGGTTGCCACTGAAGCTTTCTTT
TRBJ1-2 NA NA TRBV7-9 CASSPGGVDYGYTF TGTGCCAGCAGCCCGGGTGGAGTAGACTATGGCTACACCTTC
TRBJ2-1 NA TRBD1 TRBV28 CASRFEMGQGASSPYNEQFF TGTGCCAGCAGGTTCGAGATGGGACAGGGGGCGAGCTCTCCCTACAATGAGCAGTTCTTC
TRBJ2-5 NA NA TRBV27 CASSLRFQETQYF TGTGCCAGCAGTTTACGGTTCCAAGAGACCCAGTACTTC
TRBJ2-3 NA TRBD2 TRBV4-2 CASSQEIAGGHRTDTQYF TGTGCCAGCAGCCAAGAGATAGCGGGGGGACACCGGACAGATACGCAGTATTTT
TRBJ1-1 once NA TRBV27 CASSLSHRVTEAFF TGTGCCAGCAGTTTATCGCACAGGGTAACTGAAGCTTTCTTT
TRBJ1-6 NA NA TRBV7-2 CASSIQDSYNSPLHF TGTGCCAGCAGCATCCAGGATTCCTATAATTCACCCCTCCACTTT
TRBJ1-2 NA TRBD1 TRBV7-2 CASSSPGQGLLGGYTF TGTGCCAGCAGCTCGCCGGGACAGGGACTTTTGGGGGGCTACACCTTC
TRBJ1-1 NA TRBD1 TRBV10-3 CAISRTGLNTEAFF TGTGCCATCAGTAGGACAGGGTTGAACACTGAAGCTTTCTTT
TRBJ1-1 few NA TRBV15 CATHRAPRQPGAFF TGTGCCACCCACAGGGCCCCAAGGCAGCCTGGTGCTTTCTTT
TRBJ2-5 once NA TRBV6-6 CASRPTQETQYF TGTGCCAGCAGACCAACTCAAGAGACCCAGTACTTC
TRBJ2-1 NA NA TRBV2 CASSGQPGGEQFF TGTGCCAGCAGTGGCCAACCCGGGGGTGAGCAGTTCTTC
TRBJ1-6 few TRBD1 TRBV18 CASSTGTGSDSPLHF TGTGCCAGCTCGACCGGGACAGGGTCGGACTCACCCCTCCACTTT
TRBJ2-4 once NA TRBV11-2 CATEVAKNIQYF TGTGCCACCGAGGTAGCCAAAAACATTCAGTACTTC
TRBJ1-2 NA NA TRBV6-5 CASSYPGTGGLTF TGTGCCAGCAGTTACCCAGGGACCGGGGGGCTCACCTTC
TRBJ1-2 NA NA TRBV6-5 CASSYSKIGGYGYTF TGTGCCAGCAGTTACTCAAAAATTGGGGGGTATGGCTACACCTTC
TRBJ2-3 NA NA TRBV7-9 CASSSGRESDTQYF TGTGCCAGCAGCTCGGGCCGGGAGTCAGATACGCAGTATTTT
TRBJ1-2 NA NA TRBV4-1 CASSQDSLGYGYTF TGCGCCAGCAGCCAGGACAGCCTAGGGTATGGCTACACCTTC
TRBJ1-5 NA TRBD1 TRBV4-2 CASSQGRGTGENQPQHF TGTGCCAGCAGCCAAGGGCGGGGGACAGGGGAGAATCAGCCCCAGCATTTT
TRBJ1-6 NA NA TRBV7-2 CASSQILYNSPLHF TGTGCCAGCAGTCAGATCCTCTATAATTCACCCCTCCACTTT
TRBJ2-3 NA TRBD2 TRBV5-4 CASSSGLAGGGDTQYF TGTGCCAGCAGCTCGGGACTAGCGGGGGGAGGGGATACGCAGTATTTT
TRBJ2-7 NA TRBD1 TRBV7-2 CASSFSDRDNEQYF TGTGCCAGCAGCTTTTCAGACAGGGACAACGAGCAGTACTTC
TRBJ1-1 NA NA TRBV6-6 CASRGTQGGGTEAFF TGTGCCAGCAGGGGAACCCAAGGGGGAGGGACTGAAGCTTTCTTT
TRBJ1-3 NA TRBD1 TRBV7-2 CASSNTGGGNTIYF TGTGCCAGCAGCAACACAGGGGGGGGAAACACCATATATTTT
TRBJ1-1 NA TRBD1 TRBV5-4 CASSPGQDTEAFF TGTGCCAGCAGCCCGGGACAGGACACTGAAGCTTTCTTT
TRBJ1-2 once TRBD1 TRBV7-9 CASSLLTGATANYGYTF TGTGCCAGCAGCTTACTCACAGGGGCCACAGCTAACTATGGCTACACCTTC